The following is a T cell receptor beta chain sequence with its context. The data were obtained in a study of control samples from healthy donors and cancer patients. Sequenced by immunoSEQ multiplex PCR; TCRdb stores in-frame clones only, minus some. The sample has 40,000 to 50,000 clones, about 93% seen once. The CDR3 is 12 residues long. The germline V gene has CDR1 LNHDA and CDR2 SQIVND (reference sequence). V was shortened by 4 bases and J by 7 bases, with 11 bases between the two germline ends. This sequence originates from a woman aged 45-65 years with head and neck cancer. The chain uses TRBV19 and TRBJ2-7; D might be TRBD2 (6 bases). Sequenced: PBMCs. The CDR3 DNA sequence: TGTGCCAGTAGTACATCCGGAGGGGAGCAGTACTTC. It codes for CASSTSGGEQYF.